This TCR beta chain was retrieved from a study of cytomegalovirus exposure and HLA in healthy donors. Study results and caveats: Later analysis demonstrated an association between a missense DCLRE1C variant and TCR beta V- and J-gene trimming. Later analysis revealed greater clonal expansion in HLA-associated TCR beta chains than in equally common others. Listed as cytomegalovirus-associated were roughly 180 TCR beta chains.

Donors in the study were healthy people who gave bone marrow. Trimming stripped 7 bases from V and 6 bases from J, with 23 bases between. CDR1 and CDR2 from the germline V gene are MNHNY and SVGAGI (reference sequence). The length of the CDR3 is 16 residues. This PCR relied on a set of 60 Vbeta primers and 13 Jbeta primers. Here immunoSEQ multiplex PCR was the method, and the copy in TCRdb shows in-frame clones only, minus some. Among roughly 220,000 clones listed, under 70% were seen once. In the case of this clone: Its cognate antigen is unknown.

The V gene is TRBV6-6, the J gene TRBJ2-3; D not certain. Sequencing input: PBMCs. This receptor was identified in a man in his forties in good health and CMV-seropositive. CDR3 in DNA: TGTGCCAGCACCTACCGAGGCTCCGAACCTCGGGATACGCAGTATTTT. Amino acids: CASTYRGSEPRDTQYF.